This T cell receptor (beta chain) came from a study of siplizumab effects on memory and regulatory T cells. Method: immunoSEQ multiplex PCR; TCRdb's copy keeps in-frame clones and lacks some. The sample consists of tens of thousands of clones, roughly 87% of them appearing once. The sequenced sample was Tregs sorted from blood. The sequence derives from a human donor in good health.

CDR3 DNA: TGTGCCAGCTCACCATCCGCTACCGACAGTTCTCTGCGCTACACCTTC. Amino acid sequence: CASSPSATDSSLRYTF. The chain couples TRBV18 to TRBJ1-2, with a tentative D call TRBD1 (5 bases). The CDR3 runs to 16 residues. V was shortened by 2 bases and J by 9 bases, with 22 bases between the two germline ends. Germline CDR1 and CDR2: KGHSH and LQKENI.